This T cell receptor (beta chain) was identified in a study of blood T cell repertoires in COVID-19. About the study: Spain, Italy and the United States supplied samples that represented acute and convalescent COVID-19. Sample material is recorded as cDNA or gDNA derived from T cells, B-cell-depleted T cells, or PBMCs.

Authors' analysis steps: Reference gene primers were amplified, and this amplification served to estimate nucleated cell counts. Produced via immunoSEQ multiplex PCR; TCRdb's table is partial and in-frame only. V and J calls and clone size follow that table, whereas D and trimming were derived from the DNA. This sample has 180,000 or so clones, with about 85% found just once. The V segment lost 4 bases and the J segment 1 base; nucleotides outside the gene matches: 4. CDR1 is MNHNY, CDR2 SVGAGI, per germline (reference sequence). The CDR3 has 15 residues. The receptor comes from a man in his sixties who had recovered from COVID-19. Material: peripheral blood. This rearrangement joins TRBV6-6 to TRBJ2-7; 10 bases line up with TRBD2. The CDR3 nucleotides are TGTGCCAGCAGTTCCAGCGGGGGGGGTTCCTACGAGCAGTACTTC. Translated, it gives CASSSSGGGSYEQYF.